The rows below give T cell receptor beta chains drawn from one sample of a study of cytomegalovirus exposure and HLA in healthy donors. The table came from immunoSEQ multiplex PCR; TCRdb's copy has only in-frame clones and leaves some out. The data show 120,000 to 150,000 clones, almost 80% seen once. Sequenced input: PBMCs. These receptors were taken from a woman in her thirties or forties in good health and CMV-seropositive. CDR3s include the opening cysteine and the closing phenylalanine or tryptophan. The D gene is left open where the match is weak. Clone size, where shown, is once, few, many, or a class for clones that have expanded.

TRBV11-2	TRBJ2-1	-	-	TGTGCCAGCAGCACGGGAGAGCGCAATGAGCAGTTCTTC	CASSTGERNEQFF
TRBV30	TRBJ2-1	-	TRBD2	TGTGCCTGGAGTGTACGGACTAGCTATAGGTTGGATGAGCAGTTCTTC	CAWSVRTSYRLDEQFF
TRBV6-4	TRBJ2-3	-	-	TGTGCCAGCAGTGACTCTCCGAGTGATACGCAGTATTTT	CASSDSPSDTQYF
TRBV7-2	TRBJ1-5	-	-	TGTGCCAGCAGCTTCGGGGGTCAGCCCCAGCATTTT	CASSFGGQPQHF
TRBV6-6	TRBJ1-6	once	-	TGTGCCAGCACCCACAGGGAGAATTCACCCCTCCACTTT	CASTHRENSPLHF
TRBV6-1	TRBJ2-5	-	-	TGTGCCAGCAATCAAGCCGCGGGTCAAGAGACCCAGTACTTC	CASNQAAGQETQYF
TRBV5-4	TRBJ2-3	once	TRBD2	TGTGCCAGCAGCGGTACTAGCGGGGGAAGCACAGATACGCAGTATTTT	CASSGTSGGSTDTQYF
TRBV18	TRBJ1-2	-	-	TGTGCCAGCTCACCACTACAGGATCTGGATGGCTACACCTTC	CASSPLQDLDGYTF
TRBV6-1	TRBJ2-1	-	-	TGTGCCAGCAAGCAGGGATATGACGCCAATGAGCAGTTCTTC	CASKQGYDANEQFF
TRBV7-9	TRBJ2-6	-	TRBD2	TGTGCCAGCAGCTTAGTGCCTAGCGGGGGTCGTGGGGCCAACGTCCTGACTTTC	CASSLVPSGGRGANVLTF
TRBV18	TRBJ1-3	-	-	TGTGCCAGCTCTCCAGTTGGGGGGGCCCAAGGAAACACCATATATTTT	CASSPVGGAQGNTIYF
TRBV6-5	TRBJ1-6	-	-	TGTGCCAGCAGTTACTCGAGTTTGACAGGAAATTCACCCCTCCACTTT	CASSYSSLTGNSPLHF
TRBV19	TRBJ1-1	-	TRBD1	TGTGCCAGTAGCCGGACAGGGAACACTGAAGCTTTCTTT	CASSRTGNTEAFF
TRBV2	TRBJ2-5	-	-	TGTGCCAGCAGTGGGGAAGGTGGACTAAACCAAGAGACCCAGTACTTC	CASSGEGGLNQETQYF
TRBV7-9	TRBJ1-1	-	-	TGTGCCAGCCTTTCGGGGTCGGCCACTGAAGCTTTCTTT	CASLSGSATEAFF
TRBV5-1	TRBJ2-1	-	-	TGCGCCAGCAGCGGCGGGGGCCAGACTAATGAGCAGTTCTTC	CASSGGGQTNEQFF
TRBV29-1	TRBJ2-1	-	-	TGCAGCGTTGATGGCGGGCGCGGGGGCCCTCATGGGCAGTTCTTC	CSVDGGRGGPHGQFF
TRBV4-2	TRBJ2-7	once	TRBD2	TGTGCCAGCAGCGCCGGACTAGCGGGCTACGAGCAGTACTTC	CASSAGLAGYEQYF
TRBV28	TRBJ2-7	-	TRBD2	TGTGCCAGCAGGACGGGACTAGTCTACGAGCAGTACTTC	CASRTGLVYEQYF
TRBV4-2	TRBJ2-2	-	-	TGTGCCAGCAGCCAAGAAGCGCAGGGTCTAGACGGGGAGCTGTTTTTT	CASSQEAQGLDGELFF
TRBV7-2	TRBJ2-7	-	TRBD1	TGTGCCAGCACCTTTCAACCCACAGGGGGGTTTCTGGACGAGCAGTACTTC	CASTFQPTGGFLDEQYF
TRBV7-6	TRBJ2-1	few	TRBD2	TGTGCCAGCAGCAGTAGCGGGGGGGCTGTTGAGCAGTTCTTC	CASSSSGGAVEQFF
TRBV2	TRBJ1-5	-	TRBD1	TGTGCCAGCAGTGGGACAGGGAGTCAGCCCCAGCATTTT	CASSGTGSQPQHF
TRBV12-5	TRBJ1-4	-	-	TGTGCTAGTGGCTGGGGGGCAACTAATGAAAAACTGTTTTTT	CASGWGATNEKLFF